The present T cell receptor (beta chain) was sequenced within a study of cytomegalovirus exposure and HLA in healthy donors. V lost 5 bases, J lost 5 bases, and 10 bases lay in between. Germline lookup yields CDR1 SGHRS and CDR2 YFSETQ. CDR3 size: 13 residues. Healthy bone marrow donors made up the donor group. Notes on this clone: What it binds is not known.

Study observations and caveats: Associated with cytomegalovirus, according to the listing, were fewer than 200 TCR beta chains.

Use of 60 Vbeta and 13 Jbeta primers characterized the PCR. TCRdb's table, derived via immunoSEQ multiplex PCR, lists solely in-frame clones and lacks some. The data contain 140,000 or so clones, 60% to 80% of them singletons. Sequences were obtained from PBMCs. This TCR derives from a woman aged 25 to 39 in good health and CMV-seronegative. The chain joins TRBV5-1 to TRBJ2-2; D might be TRBD2 (5 bases). In nucleotides, the CDR3 is TGCGCCAGCAGGGAGGATCTTACCGGGGAGCTGTTTTTT. As protein: CASREDLTGELFF.